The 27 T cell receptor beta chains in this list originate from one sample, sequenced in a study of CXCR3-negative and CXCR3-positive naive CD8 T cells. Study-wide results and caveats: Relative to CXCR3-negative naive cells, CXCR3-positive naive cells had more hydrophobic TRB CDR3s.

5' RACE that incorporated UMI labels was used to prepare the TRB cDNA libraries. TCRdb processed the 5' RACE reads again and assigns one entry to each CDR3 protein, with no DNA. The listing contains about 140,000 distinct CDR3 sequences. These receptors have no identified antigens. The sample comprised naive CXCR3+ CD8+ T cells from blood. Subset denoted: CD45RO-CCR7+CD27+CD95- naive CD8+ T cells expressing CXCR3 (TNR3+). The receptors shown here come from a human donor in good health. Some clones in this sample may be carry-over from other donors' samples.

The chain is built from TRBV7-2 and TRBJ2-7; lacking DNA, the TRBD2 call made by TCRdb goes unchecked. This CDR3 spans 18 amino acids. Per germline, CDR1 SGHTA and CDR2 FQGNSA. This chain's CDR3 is CASSLIPKLAGAPYEQYF.

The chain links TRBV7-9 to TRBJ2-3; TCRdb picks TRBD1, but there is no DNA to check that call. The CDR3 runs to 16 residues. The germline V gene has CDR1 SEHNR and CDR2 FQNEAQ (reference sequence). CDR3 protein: CASSSSGTEARDTQYF.

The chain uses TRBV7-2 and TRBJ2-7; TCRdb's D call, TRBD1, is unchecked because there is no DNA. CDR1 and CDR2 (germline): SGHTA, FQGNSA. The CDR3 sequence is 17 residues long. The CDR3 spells CASSLVGHSGSPYEQYF.

Here the CDR3 reads CASSQAARNTEAFF. The chain uses TRBV3-1 and TRBJ1-1. The germline V gene has CDR1 LGHDT and CDR2 YNNKEL (reference sequence). The CDR3 has 14 amino acids.

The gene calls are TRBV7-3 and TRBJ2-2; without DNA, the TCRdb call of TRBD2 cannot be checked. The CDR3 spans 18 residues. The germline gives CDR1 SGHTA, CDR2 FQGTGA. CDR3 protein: CASSLTSPLAGRTGELFF.

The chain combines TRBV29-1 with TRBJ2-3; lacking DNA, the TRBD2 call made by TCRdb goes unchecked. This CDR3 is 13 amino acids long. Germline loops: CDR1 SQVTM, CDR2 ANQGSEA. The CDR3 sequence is CSALAGGPNTQYF.

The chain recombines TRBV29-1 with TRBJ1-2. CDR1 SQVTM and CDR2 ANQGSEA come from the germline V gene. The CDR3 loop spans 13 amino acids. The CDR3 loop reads CSVPRGASAGYTF.

The CDR3 sequence: CASSPWGSGYNEQFF. The gene calls are TRBV19 and TRBJ2-1; there is no DNA to check the TCRdb D call of TRBD1. The CDR3 sequence is 15 residues long. Germline V lookup: CDR1 LNHDA, CDR2 SQIVND (reference sequence).

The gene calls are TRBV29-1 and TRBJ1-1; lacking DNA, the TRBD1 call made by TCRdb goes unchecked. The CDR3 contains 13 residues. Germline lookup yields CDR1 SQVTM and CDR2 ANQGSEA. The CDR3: CSVEVQGNAEAFF.

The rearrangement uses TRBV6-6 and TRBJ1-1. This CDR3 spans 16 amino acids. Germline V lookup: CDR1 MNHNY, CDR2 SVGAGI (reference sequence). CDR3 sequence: CASSYSRGAMNTEAFF.

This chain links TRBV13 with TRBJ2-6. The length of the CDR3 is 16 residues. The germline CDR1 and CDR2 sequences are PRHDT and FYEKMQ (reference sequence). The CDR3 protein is CASSLGLGSGANVLTF.

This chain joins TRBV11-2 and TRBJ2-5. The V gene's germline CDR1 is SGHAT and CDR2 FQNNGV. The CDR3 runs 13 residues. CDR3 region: CASSLDPEETQYF. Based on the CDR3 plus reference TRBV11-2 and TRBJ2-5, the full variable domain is EAGVAQSPRYKIIEKRQSVAFWCNPISGHATLYWYQQILGQGPKLLIQFQNNGVVDDSQLPKDRFSAERLKGVDSTLKIQPAKLEDSAVYLCASSLDPEETQYFGPGTRLLVL.

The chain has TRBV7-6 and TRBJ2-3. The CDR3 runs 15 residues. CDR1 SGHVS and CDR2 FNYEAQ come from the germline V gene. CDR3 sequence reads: CASSLAGDSTDTQYF.

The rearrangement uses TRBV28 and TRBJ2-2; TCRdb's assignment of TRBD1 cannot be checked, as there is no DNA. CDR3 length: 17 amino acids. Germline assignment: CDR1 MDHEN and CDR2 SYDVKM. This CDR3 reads CASSLGFRGRDTGELFF.

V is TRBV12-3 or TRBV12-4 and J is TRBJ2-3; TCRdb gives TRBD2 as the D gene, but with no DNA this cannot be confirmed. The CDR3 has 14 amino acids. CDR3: CASQIGAGVGTQYF.

This CDR3 reads CASSQRQFTDTQYF. The gene calls are TRBV3-1 and TRBJ2-3; TCRdb lists TRBD1, though no DNA is available to test this call. In germline, CDR1 is LGHDT, CDR2 YNNKEL (reference sequence). The CDR3 runs to 14 residues.

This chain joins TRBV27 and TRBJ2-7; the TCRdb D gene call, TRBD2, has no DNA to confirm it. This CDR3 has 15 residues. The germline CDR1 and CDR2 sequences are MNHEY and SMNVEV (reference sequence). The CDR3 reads CASSRRGAPTYEQYF.

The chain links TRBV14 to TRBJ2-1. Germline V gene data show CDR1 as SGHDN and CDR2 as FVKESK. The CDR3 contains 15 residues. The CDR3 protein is CASSHIDGSYNEQFF.

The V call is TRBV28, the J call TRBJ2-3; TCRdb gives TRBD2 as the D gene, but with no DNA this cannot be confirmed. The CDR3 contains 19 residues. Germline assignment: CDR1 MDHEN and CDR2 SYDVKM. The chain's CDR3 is CASSLKVSLAGVVADTQYF.

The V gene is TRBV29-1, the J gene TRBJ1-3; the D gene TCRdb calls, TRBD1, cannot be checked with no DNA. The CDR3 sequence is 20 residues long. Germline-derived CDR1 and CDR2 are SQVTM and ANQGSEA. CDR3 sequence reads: CSVEGVTGQGEPISGNTIYF.

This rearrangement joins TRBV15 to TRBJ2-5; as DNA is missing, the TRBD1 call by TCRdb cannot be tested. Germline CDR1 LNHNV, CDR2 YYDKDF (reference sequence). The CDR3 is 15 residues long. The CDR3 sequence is CATQDNNRGWGTQYF.

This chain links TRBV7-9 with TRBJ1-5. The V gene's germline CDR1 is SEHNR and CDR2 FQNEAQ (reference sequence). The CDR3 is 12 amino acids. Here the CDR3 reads CASSLDNQPQHF.

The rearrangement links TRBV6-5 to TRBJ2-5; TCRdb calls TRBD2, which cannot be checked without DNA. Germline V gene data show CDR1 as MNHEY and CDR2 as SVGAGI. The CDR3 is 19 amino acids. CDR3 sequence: CASSYSSALLAGGRETQYF.

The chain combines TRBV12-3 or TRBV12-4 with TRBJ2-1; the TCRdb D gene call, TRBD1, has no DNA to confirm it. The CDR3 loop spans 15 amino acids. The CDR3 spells CASTRTGGPSNEQFF.

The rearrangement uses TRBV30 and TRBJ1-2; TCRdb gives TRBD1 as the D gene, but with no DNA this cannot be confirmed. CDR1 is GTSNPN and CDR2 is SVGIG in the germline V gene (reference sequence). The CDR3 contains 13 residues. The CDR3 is CAWSTGSNYGYTF.

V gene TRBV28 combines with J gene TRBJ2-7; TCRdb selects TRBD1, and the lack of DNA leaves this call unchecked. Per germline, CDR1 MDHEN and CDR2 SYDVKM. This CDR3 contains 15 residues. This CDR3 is CASSLWAGSGYEQYF.

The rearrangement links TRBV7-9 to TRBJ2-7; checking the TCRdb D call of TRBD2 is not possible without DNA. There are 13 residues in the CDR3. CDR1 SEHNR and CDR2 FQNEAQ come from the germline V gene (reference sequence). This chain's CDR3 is CASDKAGTYEQYF. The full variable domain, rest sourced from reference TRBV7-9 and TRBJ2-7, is DTGVSQNPRHKITKRGQNVTFRCDPISEHNRLYWYRQTLGQGPEFLTYFQNEAQLEKSRLLSDRFSAERPKGSFSTLEIQRTEQGDSAMYLCASDKAGTYEQYFGPGTRLTVT.